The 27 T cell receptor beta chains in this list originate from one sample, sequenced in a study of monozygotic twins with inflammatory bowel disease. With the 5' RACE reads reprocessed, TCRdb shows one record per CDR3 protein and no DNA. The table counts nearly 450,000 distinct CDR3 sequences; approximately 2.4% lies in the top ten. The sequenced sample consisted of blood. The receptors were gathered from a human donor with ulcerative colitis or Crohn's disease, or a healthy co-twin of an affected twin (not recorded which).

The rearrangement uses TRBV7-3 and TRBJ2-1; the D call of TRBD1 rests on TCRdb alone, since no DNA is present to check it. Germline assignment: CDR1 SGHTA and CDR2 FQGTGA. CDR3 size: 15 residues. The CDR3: CASSSPRASYNEQFF.

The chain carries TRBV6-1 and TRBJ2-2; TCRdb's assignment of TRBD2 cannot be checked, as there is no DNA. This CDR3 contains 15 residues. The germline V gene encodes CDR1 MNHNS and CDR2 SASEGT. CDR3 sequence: CASKRSGRGAGELFF.

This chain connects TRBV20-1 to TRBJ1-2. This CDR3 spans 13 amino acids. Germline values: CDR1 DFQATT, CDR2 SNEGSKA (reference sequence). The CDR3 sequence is CSGRAGLDYGYTF.

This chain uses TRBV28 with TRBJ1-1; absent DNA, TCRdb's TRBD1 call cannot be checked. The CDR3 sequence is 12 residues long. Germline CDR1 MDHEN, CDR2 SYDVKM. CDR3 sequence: CASSLRGTEAFF.

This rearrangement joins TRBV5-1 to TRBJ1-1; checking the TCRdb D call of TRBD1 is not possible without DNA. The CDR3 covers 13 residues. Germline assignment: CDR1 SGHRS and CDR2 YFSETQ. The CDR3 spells CASHRERNTEAFF.

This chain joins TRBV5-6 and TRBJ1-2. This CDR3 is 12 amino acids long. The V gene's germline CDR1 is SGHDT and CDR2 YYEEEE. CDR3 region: CASSQGMGGYTF. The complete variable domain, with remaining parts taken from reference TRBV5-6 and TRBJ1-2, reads DAGVTQSPTHLIKTRGQQVTLRCSPKSGHDTVSWYQQALGQGPQFIFQYYEEEERQRGNFPDRFSGHQFPNYSSELNVNALLLGDSALYLCASSQGMGGYTFGSGTRLTVV.

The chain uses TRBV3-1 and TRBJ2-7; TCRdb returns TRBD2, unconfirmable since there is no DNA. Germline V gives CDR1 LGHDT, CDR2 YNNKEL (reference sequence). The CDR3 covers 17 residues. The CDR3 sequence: CASSQDAGVAVSYEQYF.

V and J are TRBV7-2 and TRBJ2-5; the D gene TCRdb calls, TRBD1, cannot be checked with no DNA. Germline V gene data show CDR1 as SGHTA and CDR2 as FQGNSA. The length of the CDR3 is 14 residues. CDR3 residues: CASSRQGAEETQYF.

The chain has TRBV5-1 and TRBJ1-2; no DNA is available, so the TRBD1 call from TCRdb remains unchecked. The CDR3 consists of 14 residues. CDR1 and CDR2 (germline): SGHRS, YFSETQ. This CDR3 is CASSLWTGQYGYTF.

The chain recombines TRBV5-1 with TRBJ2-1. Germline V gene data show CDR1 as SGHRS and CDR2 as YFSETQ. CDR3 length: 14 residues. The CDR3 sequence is CASSLEANGNEQFF.

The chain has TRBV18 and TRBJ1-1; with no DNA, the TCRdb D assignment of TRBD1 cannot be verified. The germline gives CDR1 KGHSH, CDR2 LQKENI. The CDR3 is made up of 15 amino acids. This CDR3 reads CASSPQQSGNTEAFF.

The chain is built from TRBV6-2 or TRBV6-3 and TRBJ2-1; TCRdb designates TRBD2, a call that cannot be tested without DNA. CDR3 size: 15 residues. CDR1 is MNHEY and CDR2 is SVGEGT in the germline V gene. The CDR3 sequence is CASRLLAGGYNEQFF.

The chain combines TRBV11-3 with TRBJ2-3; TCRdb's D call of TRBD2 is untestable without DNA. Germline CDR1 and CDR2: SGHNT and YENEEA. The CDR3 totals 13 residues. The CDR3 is CASSGLAGDTQYF.

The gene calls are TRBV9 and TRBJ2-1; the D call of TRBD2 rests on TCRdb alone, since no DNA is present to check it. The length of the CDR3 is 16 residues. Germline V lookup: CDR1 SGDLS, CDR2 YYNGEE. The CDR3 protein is CASSVVAQNSYNEQFF.

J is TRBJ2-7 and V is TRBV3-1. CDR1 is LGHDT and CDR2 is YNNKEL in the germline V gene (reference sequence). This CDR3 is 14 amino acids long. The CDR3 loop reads CASSQEGGSYEQYF.

CDR3 protein: CASSHGRGGNTIYF. The rearrangement joins TRBV14 to TRBJ1-3; lacking DNA, the TRBD1 call made by TCRdb goes unchecked. The CDR3 has 14 residues. Germline V lookup: CDR1 SGHDN, CDR2 FVKESK.

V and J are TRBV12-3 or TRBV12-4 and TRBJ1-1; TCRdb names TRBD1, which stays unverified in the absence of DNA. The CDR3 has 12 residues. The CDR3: CASSPLRAEAFF.

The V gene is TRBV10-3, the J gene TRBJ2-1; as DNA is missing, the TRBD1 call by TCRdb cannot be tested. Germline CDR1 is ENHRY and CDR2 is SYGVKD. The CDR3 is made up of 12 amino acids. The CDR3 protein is CAIGPGGNEQFF.

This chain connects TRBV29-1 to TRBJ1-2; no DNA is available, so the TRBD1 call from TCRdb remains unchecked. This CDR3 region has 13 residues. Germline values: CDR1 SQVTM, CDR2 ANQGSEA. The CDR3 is CSAPLGGNRGYTF.

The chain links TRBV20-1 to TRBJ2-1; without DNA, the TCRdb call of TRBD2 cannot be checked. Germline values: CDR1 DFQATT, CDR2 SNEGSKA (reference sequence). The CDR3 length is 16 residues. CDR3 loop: CSARVGSGSPWNEQFF.

CDR3 in amino acids: CASSLRPTGFAEKLFF. The chain combines TRBV5-5 with TRBJ1-4; TCRdb proposes TRBD1, but this gene call is untestable without DNA. Germline V gene sequence: CDR1 SGHKS, CDR2 YYEKEE (reference sequence). This CDR3 is 16 amino acids long.

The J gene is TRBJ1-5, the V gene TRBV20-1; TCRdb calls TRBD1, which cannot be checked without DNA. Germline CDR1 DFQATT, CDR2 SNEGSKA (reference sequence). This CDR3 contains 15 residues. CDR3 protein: CSAGGQGVSNQPQHF.

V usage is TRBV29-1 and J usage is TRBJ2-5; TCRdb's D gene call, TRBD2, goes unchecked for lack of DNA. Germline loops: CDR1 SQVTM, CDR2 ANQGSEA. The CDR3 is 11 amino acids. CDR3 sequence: CSVDIWGLGYF.

The CDR3 reads CASSFGLAGASYEQYF. The V call is TRBV5-5, the J call TRBJ2-7; the TCRdb call, TRBD2, lacks DNA for checking. Germline V gene lookup returns CDR1 SGHKS and CDR2 YYEKEE (reference sequence). This CDR3 region has 16 residues.

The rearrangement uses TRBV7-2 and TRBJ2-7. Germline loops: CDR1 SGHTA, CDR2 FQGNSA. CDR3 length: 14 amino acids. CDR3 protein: CASSSGGEVYEQYF.

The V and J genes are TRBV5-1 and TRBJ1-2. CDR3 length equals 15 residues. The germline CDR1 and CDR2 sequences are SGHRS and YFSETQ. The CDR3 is CASSLGRSANYGYTF.

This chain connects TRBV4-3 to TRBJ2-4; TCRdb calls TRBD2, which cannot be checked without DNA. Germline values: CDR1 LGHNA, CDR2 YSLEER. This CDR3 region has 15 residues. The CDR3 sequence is CASSQETSVWNIQYF.